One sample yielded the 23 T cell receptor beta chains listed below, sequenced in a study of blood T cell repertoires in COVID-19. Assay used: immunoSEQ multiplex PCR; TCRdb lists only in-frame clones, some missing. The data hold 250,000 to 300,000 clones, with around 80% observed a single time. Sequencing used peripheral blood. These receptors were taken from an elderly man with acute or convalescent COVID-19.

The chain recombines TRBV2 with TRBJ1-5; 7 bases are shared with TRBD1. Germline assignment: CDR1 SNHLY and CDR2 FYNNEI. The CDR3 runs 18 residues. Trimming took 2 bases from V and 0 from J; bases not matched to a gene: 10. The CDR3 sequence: CASSESGIGTDSNQPQHF. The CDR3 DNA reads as TGTGCCAGCAGTGAATCCGGGATCGGGACAGATAGCAATCAGCCCCAGCATTTT. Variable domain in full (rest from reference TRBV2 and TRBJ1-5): EPEVTQTPSHQVTQMGQEVILRCVPISNHLYFYWYRQILGQKVEFLVSFYNNEISEKSEIFDDQFSVERPDGSNFTLKIRSTKLEDSAMYFCASSESGIGTDSNQPQHFGDGTRLSIL.

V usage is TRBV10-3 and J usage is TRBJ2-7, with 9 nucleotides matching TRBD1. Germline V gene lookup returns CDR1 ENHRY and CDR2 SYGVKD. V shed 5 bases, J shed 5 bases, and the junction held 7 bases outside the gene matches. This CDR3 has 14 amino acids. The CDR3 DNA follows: TGTGCCATCAGTTACCGGGACAGGGCGGACGAGCAGTACTTC. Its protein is CAISYRDRADEQYF.

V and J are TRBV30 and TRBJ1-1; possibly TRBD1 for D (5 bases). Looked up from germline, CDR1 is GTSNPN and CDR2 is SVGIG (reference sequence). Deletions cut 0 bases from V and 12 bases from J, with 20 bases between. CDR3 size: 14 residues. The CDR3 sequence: CAWSVAGSGAGTFF. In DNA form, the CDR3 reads TGTGCCTGGAGTGTTGCAGGGTCGGGAGCCGGGACTTTCTTT.

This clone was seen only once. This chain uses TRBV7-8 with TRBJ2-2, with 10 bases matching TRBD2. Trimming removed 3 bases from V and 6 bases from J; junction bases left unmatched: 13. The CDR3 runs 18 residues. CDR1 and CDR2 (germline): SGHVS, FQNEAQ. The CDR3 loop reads CASSFGPGLAWGSGELFF. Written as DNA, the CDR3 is TGTGCCAGCAGCTTTGGACCGGGACTAGCGTGGGGGTCCGGGGAGCTGTTTTTT.

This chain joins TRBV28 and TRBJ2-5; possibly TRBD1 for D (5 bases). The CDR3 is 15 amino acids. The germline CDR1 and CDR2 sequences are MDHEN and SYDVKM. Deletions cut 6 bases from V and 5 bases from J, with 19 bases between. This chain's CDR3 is CASSDNLRVRETQYF. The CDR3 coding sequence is TGTGCCAGCAGCGATAACCTCAGGGTGAGGGAGACCCAGTACTTC.

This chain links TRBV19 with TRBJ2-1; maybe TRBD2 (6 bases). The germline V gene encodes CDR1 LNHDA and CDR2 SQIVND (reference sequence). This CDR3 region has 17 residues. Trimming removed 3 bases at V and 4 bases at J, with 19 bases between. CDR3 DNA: TGTGCCAGTAGTATGGGAGGAGGTTTTTCGACGTACAATGAGCAGTTCTTC. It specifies CASSMGGGFSTYNEQFF.

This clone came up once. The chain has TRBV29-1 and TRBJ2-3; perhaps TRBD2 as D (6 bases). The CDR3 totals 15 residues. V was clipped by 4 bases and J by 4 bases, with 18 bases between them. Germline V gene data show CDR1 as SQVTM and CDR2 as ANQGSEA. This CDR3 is CSVVEGTSYSDTQYF. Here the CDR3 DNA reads TGCAGCGTTGTAGAAGGGACTTCTTACTCAGATACGCAGTATTTT.

CDR3 region: CASSFFVEAVPYEQYF. Here the CDR3 DNA reads TGCGCCAGCAGCTTTTTCGTCGAGGCTGTTCCCTACGAGCAGTACTTC. The chain joins TRBV5-1 to TRBJ2-7; D uncertain. The CDR3 extends over 16 amino acids. Germline CDR1 reads SGHRS; CDR2 reads YFSETQ. V was trimmed by 2 bases and J by 2 bases, leaving 17 bases between them.

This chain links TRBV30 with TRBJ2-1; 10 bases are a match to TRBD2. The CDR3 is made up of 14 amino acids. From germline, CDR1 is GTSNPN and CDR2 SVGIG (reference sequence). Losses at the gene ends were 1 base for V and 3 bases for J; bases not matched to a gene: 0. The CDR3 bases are TGTGCCTGGAGTGGACTAGCGGGCTACAATGAGCAGTTCTTC. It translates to CAWSGLAGYNEQFF.

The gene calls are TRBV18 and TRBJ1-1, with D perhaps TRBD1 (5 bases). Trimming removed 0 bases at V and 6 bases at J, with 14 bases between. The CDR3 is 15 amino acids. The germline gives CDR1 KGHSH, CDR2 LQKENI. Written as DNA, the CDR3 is TGTGCCAGCTCACCACCGTTACAGGCGCATCCTGAAGCTTTCTTT. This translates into CASSPPLQAHPEAFF.

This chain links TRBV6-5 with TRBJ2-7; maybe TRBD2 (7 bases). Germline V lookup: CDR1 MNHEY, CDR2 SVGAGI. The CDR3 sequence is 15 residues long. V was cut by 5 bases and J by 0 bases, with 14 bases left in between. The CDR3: CASSRSGTSSYEQYF. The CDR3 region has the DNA TGTGCCAGCAGTAGAAGCGGGACAAGCTCCTACGAGCAGTACTTC.

This CDR3 is CASSQNSGGRTDTQYF. In nucleotides, the CDR3 is TGCGCCAGCAGCCAGAATAGCGGGGGTCGCACAGATACGCAGTATTTT. The chain is built from TRBV4-1 and TRBJ2-3; TRBD2 aligns across 9 bases. CDR3 length: 16 residues. Germline V gene data show CDR1 as MGHRA and CDR2 as YSYEKL. The junction had 5 bases not matched to a gene; V was cut back by 3 bases and J by 1 base.

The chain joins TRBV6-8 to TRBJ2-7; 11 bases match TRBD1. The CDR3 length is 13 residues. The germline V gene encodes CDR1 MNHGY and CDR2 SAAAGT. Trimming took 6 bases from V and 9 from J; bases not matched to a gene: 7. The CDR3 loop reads CASSRGTGGGQYF. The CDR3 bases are TGTGCCAGCAGCCGAGGGACAGGGGGAGGGCAGTACTTC.

The CDR3 loop is CASSLWQGEHTDTQYF. The CDR3 DNA follows: TGTGCCAGCAGCTTATGGCAGGGGGAACACACAGATACGCAGTATTTT. This sequence joins TRBV7-2 and TRBJ2-3; 7 bases align to TRBD1. CDR1 SGHTA and CDR2 FQGNSA come from the germline V gene. CDR3 size: 16 residues. V lost 2 bases and J lost 2; bases outside the gene matches: 7.

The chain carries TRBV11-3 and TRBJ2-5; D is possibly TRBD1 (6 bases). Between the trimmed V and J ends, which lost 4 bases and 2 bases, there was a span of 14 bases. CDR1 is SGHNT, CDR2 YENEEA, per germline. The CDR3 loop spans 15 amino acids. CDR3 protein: CASSSGQTYQETQYF. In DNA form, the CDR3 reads TGTGCCAGCAGCTCTGGACAGACCTATCAAGAGACCCAGTACTTC.

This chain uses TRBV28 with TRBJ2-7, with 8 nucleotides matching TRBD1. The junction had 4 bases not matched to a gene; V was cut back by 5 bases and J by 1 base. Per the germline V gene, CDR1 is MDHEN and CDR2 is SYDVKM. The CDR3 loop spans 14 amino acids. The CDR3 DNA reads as TGTGCCAGCAGTGGGACAGGTCCTTCCTACGAGCAGTACTTC. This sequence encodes CASSGTGPSYEQYF.

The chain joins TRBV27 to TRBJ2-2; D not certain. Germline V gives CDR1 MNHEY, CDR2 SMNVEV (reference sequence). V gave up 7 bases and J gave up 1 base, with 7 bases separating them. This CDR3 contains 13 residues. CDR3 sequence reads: CASNPRNTGELFF. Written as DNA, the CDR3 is TGTGCCAGCAATCCTCGGAACACCGGGGAGCTGTTTTTT.

CDR3 bases: TGTGCCAGCAGCTTCGCGGTAGTGTACGAGCAGTACTTC. Its protein product is CASSFAVVYEQYF. The genes are TRBV5-5 and TRBJ2-7; D is unresolved. CDR1 is SGHKS and CDR2 is YYEKEE in the germline V gene (reference sequence). V lost 2 bases and J 4 bases, leaving 10 bases between the germline ends. The CDR3 is 13 residues long.

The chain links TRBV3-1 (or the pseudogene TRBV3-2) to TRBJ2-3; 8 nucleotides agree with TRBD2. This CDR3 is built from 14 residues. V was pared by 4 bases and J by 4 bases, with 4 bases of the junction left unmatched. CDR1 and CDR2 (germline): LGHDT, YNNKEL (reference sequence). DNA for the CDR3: TGTGCCAGCAGCCCGCCGGGACTAGCAGATACGCAGTATTTT. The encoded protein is CASSPPGLADTQYF.

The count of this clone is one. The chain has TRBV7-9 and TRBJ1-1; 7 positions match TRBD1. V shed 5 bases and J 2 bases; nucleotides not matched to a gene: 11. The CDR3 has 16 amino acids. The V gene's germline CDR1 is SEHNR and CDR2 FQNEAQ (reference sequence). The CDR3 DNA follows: TGTGCCAGCAGCCATTCCGGCAGGGGGGTTAACACTGAAGCTTTCTTT. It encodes CASSHSGRGVNTEAFF.

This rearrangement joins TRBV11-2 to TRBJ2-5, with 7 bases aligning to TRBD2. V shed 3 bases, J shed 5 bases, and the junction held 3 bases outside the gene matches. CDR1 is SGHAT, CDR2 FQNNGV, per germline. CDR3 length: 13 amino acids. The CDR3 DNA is TGTGCCAGCAGCTTTAGGACTAGTGAGACCCAGTACTTC. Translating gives CASSFRTSETQYF. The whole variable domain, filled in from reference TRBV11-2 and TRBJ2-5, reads EAGVAQSPRYKIIEKRQSVAFWCNPISGHATLYWYQQILGQGPKLLIQFQNNGVVDDSQLPKDRFSAERLKGVDSTLKIQPAKLEDSAVYLCASSFRTSETQYFGPGTRLLVL.

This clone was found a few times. In DNA form, the CDR3 reads TGTGCCAGCAGCGGCCCAGGGGGCGGTACCGGGGAGCTGTTTTTT. This translates into CASSGPGGGTGELFF. The rearrangement joins TRBV5-4 to TRBJ2-2; 8 nucleotides align to TRBD1. CDR1 and CDR2 (germline): SGHNT, YYREEE (reference sequence). The CDR3 contains 15 residues. V gave up 4 bases and J gave up 5 bases; unmatched junction bases: 7. Full variable domain (rest looked up from reference TRBV5-4 and TRBJ2-2): ETGVTQSPTHLIKTRGQQVTLRCSSQSGHNTVSWYQQALGQGPQFIFQYYREEENGRGNFPPRFSGLQFPNYSSELNVNALELDDSALYLCASSGPGGGTGELFFGEGSRLTVL.

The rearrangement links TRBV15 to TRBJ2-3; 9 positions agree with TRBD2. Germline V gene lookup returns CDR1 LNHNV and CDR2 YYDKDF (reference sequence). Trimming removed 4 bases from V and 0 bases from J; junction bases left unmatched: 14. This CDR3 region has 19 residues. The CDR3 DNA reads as TGTGCCACCAGCAAATTTACAAGCGGGAGGAGGGTTAGCACAGATACGCAGTATTTT. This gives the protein CATSKFTSGRRVSTDTQYF.